This T cell receptor beta chain was recorded in a study of blood T cell repertoires in COVID-19. At the level of the study: The origin of the acute and convalescent COVID-19 samples was the United States, Italy and Spain.

The germline gives CDR1 SGHAT, CDR2 FQNNGV. J was trimmed by 5 bases and V by 5 bases; bases with no gene match: 10. The CDR3 runs to 16 residues. Clinical history reported by participants formed the basis on which cohorts were assigned. Donors in Cohort 3 who had recovered were those with two negative PCRs, healthcare professional clearance, or resolution of their symptoms. Sequencing was performed with immunoSEQ multiplex PCR; in TCRdb, only in-frame clones are kept and a portion is missing. The table has 360,000 or so clones, around 83% seen once. The V call is TRBV11-2, the J call TRBJ2-7, with 12 bases fitting TRBD2. This TCR was recovered from a woman aged 45-59 years who had recovered from COVID-19. Input material: PBMCs or T cells enriched from blood (not recorded which). The CDR3 region is CASSLGLAGRLDEQYF. The DNA for the CDR3 is TGTGCCAGCAGCCTCGGACTAGCGGGGAGGTTAGACGAGCAGTACTTC.